Presented here are 20 T cell receptor beta chains from one specimen sequenced in a study of vaccination and CD4 T cells after COVID-19. As for treatment: roughly 11-day PBMC culture with coronavirus spike peptide pools or control peptides (ViraFEST assay). Sequencing of the DNA from cultured CD4+ T cells was carried out with the Oncomine TCR Beta short-read assay. TCRdb reprocessed the PCR reads with MiXCR, giving one entry per CDR3 protein. The repertoire holds about 30,000 distinct CDR3 sequences, with approximately 60% as singletons. Antigens for these TCRs are unknown. The source was CD4+ T cells from blood, cultured in vitro, collected after SARS-CoV-2 vaccination. These receptor sequences come from a human donor who received a COVID-19 vaccine.

The chain uses TRBV5-5 and TRBJ2-3, with D unresolved. Germline V gene lookup returns CDR1 SGHKS and CDR2 YYEKEE (reference sequence). The ends were cut back, 3 bases at V and 1 base at J, with 15 bases in the middle. CDR3 size: 16 residues. The chain's CDR3 is CASSWLGIEGTDTQYF. CDR3 DNA: TGTGCCAGCAGCTGGCTAGGTATAGAGGGCACAGATACGCAGTATTTT.

This clonotype showed up just a few times. CDR3 in DNA: TGTGCCTGGAGTGTACAGAGGGGGCGCGGCTACACCTTC. Translated: CAWSVQRGRGYTF. J is TRBJ1-2 and V is TRBV30, with 7 nucleotides matching TRBD1. Germline-derived CDR1 and CDR2 are GTSNPN and SVGIG (reference sequence). This CDR3 contains 13 residues. V lost 0 bases to trimming and J lost 8 bases; unmatched junction nucleotides: 6.

J is TRBJ2-7 and V is TRBV20-1, with 7 bases fitting TRBD1. CDR3 length: 13 residues. Germline V lookup: CDR1 DFQATT, CDR2 SNEGSKA (reference sequence). Here the CDR3 DNA reads TGCAGCGCAGAGGGACAGCTCAACTACGAGCAGTACTTC. It yields the protein CSAEGQLNYEQYF.

This clonotype was seen more than once but under ten times. This chain uses TRBV27 with TRBJ2-7; no clear D. Trimming took off 5 bases at V and 4 bases at J, with 18 bases between the two ends. The germline V gene encodes CDR1 MNHEY and CDR2 SMNVEV (reference sequence). The CDR3 extends over 15 amino acids. The CDR3 here is CASSPVVPHGYEQYF. CDR3 bases: TGTGCCAGCAGTCCCGTAGTACCCCACGGTTACGAGCAGTACTTC.

The V gene is TRBV20-1, the J gene TRBJ2-5; possibly TRBD2 for D (6 bases). The ends were cut back, 0 bases at V and 2 bases at J, with 13 bases in the middle. Germline lookup yields CDR1 DFQATT and CDR2 SNEGSKA (reference sequence). This CDR3 is built from 15 residues. The CDR3 protein is CSARDGGTVQETQYF. The CDR3, as DNA: TGCAGTGCTAGAGATGGGGGGACTGTACAAGAGACCCAGTACTTC.

This rearrangement joins TRBV29-1 to TRBJ2-3; the match to TRBD1 covers 8 bases. Germline loops: CDR1 SQVTM, CDR2 ANQGSEA. CDR3 length equals 14 residues. Trimming removed 6 bases from V and 3 bases from J; junction bases left unmatched: 8. In DNA form, the CDR3 reads TGCAGCGTGGATCGGGACAGGCTGACAGATACGCAGTATTTT. Residues: CSVDRDRLTDTQYF.

J is TRBJ1-4 and V is TRBV19, with TRBD1 matching 7 bases. The CDR3 has 14 residues. V lost 6 bases to trimming and J lost 11 bases; unmatched junction nucleotides: 12. CDR1 LNHDA and CDR2 SQIVND come from the germline V gene (reference sequence). CDR3: CASSQRQGRWKLFF. The CDR3 bases are TGTGCCAGTAGCCAAAGACAGGGACGGTGGAAACTGTTTTTT.

This chain joins TRBV6-1 and TRBJ2-7; TRBD1 agrees at 10 bases. V was pared by 4 bases and J by 3 bases, with 6 bases of the junction left unmatched. CDR1 MNHNS and CDR2 SASEGT come from the germline V gene. The CDR3 has 15 residues. Here the CDR3 DNA reads TGTGCCAGCAGTGTTACCGGGACAGGGGTCTACGAGCAGTACTTC. Translation gives CASSVTGTGVYEQYF.

The rearrangement links TRBV19 to TRBJ1-5; the D gene is possibly TRBD1 (5 bases). The CDR3 contains 19 residues. In germline, CDR1 is LNHDA, CDR2 SQIVND (reference sequence). V lost 7 bases, J lost 1 base, and 26 bases lay in between. The CDR3 region is CASNNLRVVNILSNQPQHF. CDR3 sequence (DNA): TGTGCCAGTAACAATCTCAGGGTGGTCAACATACTAAGCAATCAGCCCCAGCATTTT.

This sequence joins TRBV10-3 and TRBJ2-3; 11 nucleotides align to TRBD1. The germline V gene encodes CDR1 ENHRY and CDR2 SYGVKD. This CDR3 spans 15 amino acids. The V gene end was trimmed by 6 bases and the J gene end by 4 bases; junction bases not matched to a gene: 6. The CDR3 protein is CAISAGDRGADTQYF. The CDR3 DNA reads as TGTGCCATCAGCGCAGGGGACAGGGGGGCAGATACGCAGTATTTT.

The rearrangement joins TRBV15 to TRBJ2-7; a possible D gene is TRBD2 (6 bases). The germline V gene has CDR1 LNHNV and CDR2 YYDKDF (reference sequence). The V gene lost 3 bases and the J gene lost 6 bases, with 18 bases spanning the gap. The CDR3 covers 15 residues. The CDR3 loop is CATSRNLGTYSEQYF. CDR3 DNA sequence: TGTGCCACCAGCAGGAACCTAGGGACTTATTCCGAGCAGTACTTC.

This clonotype was observed a few times. The chain carries TRBV19 and TRBJ1-6, with a tentative D call TRBD1 (5 bases). Trimming pared 1 base from V and 6 bases from J, leaving 10 bases between. CDR1 is LNHDA, CDR2 SQIVND, per germline (reference sequence). This CDR3 is built from 15 residues. The CDR3 region is CASSIGGGLNSPLHF. CDR3 sequence (DNA): TGTGCCAGTAGTATAGGGGGGGGTCTTAATTCACCCCTCCACTTT.

This chain joins TRBV7-3 and TRBJ1-1; the D is unclear. CDR3 length equals 13 residues. Germline V lookup: CDR1 SGHTA, CDR2 FQGTGA. Trimming left V 5 bases short and J 1 base short, with 8 bases between. For the CDR3, the DNA is TGTGCCAGCAGCGCCGGCTCGAACACTGAAGCTTTCTTT. It yields the protein CASSAGSNTEAFF.

This sequence joins TRBV14 and TRBJ2-5, with 8 bases that match TRBD2. Per germline, CDR1 SGHDN and CDR2 FVKESK. V was pared by 1 base and J by 9 bases, with 4 bases of the junction left unmatched. The CDR3 length is 13 residues. CDR3 region: CASSQVGSGAQYF. The CDR3 nucleotides read TGTGCCAGCAGCCAAGTAGGTAGCGGGGCCCAGTACTTC.

This clonotype has just a few counts. The gene calls are TRBV20-1 and TRBJ2-5; tentative D call: TRBD2 (7 bases). Per the germline V gene, CDR1 is DFQATT and CDR2 is SNEGSKA (reference sequence). The V and J ends lost 3 bases and 7 bases respectively, with 21 bases between them. This CDR3 has 15 residues. CDR3 coding DNA: TGCAGTGCTAGGAAGGGGCAGGGGAGGGTCGGGACCCAGTACTTC. Translation gives CSARKGQGRVGTQYF.

This clonotype has only one observation. This chain links TRBV20-1 with TRBJ1-1; D is undetermined. Trimming pared 6 bases from V and 6 bases from J, leaving 17 bases between. The length of the CDR3 is 13 residues. Per germline, CDR1 DFQATT and CDR2 SNEGSKA (reference sequence). This CDR3 is CSASGPSNPEAFF. CDR3 nucleotide sequence: TGCAGTGCCTCCGGGCCGTCAAACCCTGAAGCTTTCTTT.

The chain couples TRBV21-1 to TRBJ2-7; the D segment call TRBD1 is taken from the table without a DNA check. TRBV21-1 corresponds to a pseudogene. This CDR3 region has 18 residues. CDR3 protein: CASSKSGQGISKSYEQYF. The DNA for the CDR3 is TGTGCCAGCAGCAAATCCGGACAGGGGATCAGTAAGTCCTACGAGCAGTACTTC.

Only one count was recorded for this clonotype. The chain joins TRBV12-3 or TRBV12-4 to TRBJ1-1, with D tentatively TRBD1 (5 bases). This CDR3 has 14 residues. V was trimmed by 8 bases and J by 0 bases, leaving 13 bases between them. The CDR3: CASVLGTVNTEAFF. As DNA, the CDR3 is TGTGCCAGCGTTTTAGGGACGGTGAACACTGAAGCTTTCTTT.

V is TRBV12-3 or TRBV12-4 and J is TRBJ2-3; 15 bases line up with TRBD2. V shed 3 bases and J 4 bases; nucleotides not matched to a gene: 8. The CDR3 is 18 residues long. Here the CDR3 reads CASSFTRTSGGAADTQYF. The DNA of the CDR3 is TGTGCCAGCAGTTTCACCCGGACTAGCGGGGGGGCCGCAGATACGCAGTATTTT.

This chain links TRBV5-1 with TRBJ2-5, with D perhaps TRBD1 (6 bases). CDR3 length: 13 amino acids. CDR1 and CDR2 from the germline V gene are SGHRS and YFSETQ. V was trimmed by 7 bases and J by 5 bases, leaving 15 bases between them. The CDR3 sequence is CASRTTGSETQYF. CDR3 DNA sequence: TGCGCCAGCCGCACTACAGGGTCGGAGACCCAGTACTTC.